A selection of T cell receptor beta chains follows, all from one sample in a study of cytomegalovirus exposure and HLA in healthy donors. Using immunoSEQ multiplex PCR, the repertoire was profiled, and TCRdb retains in-frame clones only, with some absent. The sample yields more than 85,000 clones, roughly 78% seen once. The material sequenced was PBMCs. The receptors derive from a woman aged 25 to 45 in good health and CMV-seronegative. CDR3s include the opening cysteine and the closing phenylalanine or tryptophan. A D gene is named only where the DNA matches it firmly. Not every row has a clone size; where given, it reads once, few, many or a size class.

clone size: .
V gene: TRBV5-8
J gene: TRBJ2-6
D gene: .
CDR3 DNA: TGTGCCAGCAGCTTCAGGGCCAACGTCCTGACTTTC
CDR3 protein: CASSFRANVLTF

clone size: .
V gene: TRBV6-5
J gene: TRBJ2-5
D gene: TRBD2
CDR3 DNA: TGTGCCAGCAGTTCCTACGGCGGGAGAGCGGAGACCCAGTACTTC
CDR3 protein: CASSSYGGRAETQYF

clone size: .
V gene: TRBV5-1
J gene: TRBJ2-7
D gene: TRBD1
CDR3 DNA: TGCGCCAGCAGCCCTCTCGGGACAGCCTACGAGCAGTACTTC
CDR3 protein: CASSPLGTAYEQYF

clone size: .
V gene: TRBV4-1
J gene: TRBJ1-2
D gene: .
CDR3 DNA: TGCGCCAGCAGCCAAGATGGCGGACTGAACTATGGCTACGCCTTC
CDR3 protein: CASSQDGGLNYGYAF

clone size: .
V gene: TRBV27
J gene: TRBJ2-2
D gene: .
CDR3 DNA: TGTGCCAGCAGAATTTGGTGGGAGAGCACCGGGGAGCTGTTTTTT
CDR3 protein: CASRIWWESTGELFF

clone size: .
V gene: TRBV5-1
J gene: TRBJ1-6
D gene: TRBD1
CDR3 DNA: TGCGCCAGCAGCCGAGACAGGGTGTACTCACCCCTCCACTTT
CDR3 protein: CASSRDRVYSPLHF

clone size: .
V gene: TRBV28
J gene: TRBJ1-5
D gene: .
CDR3 DNA: TGTGCCAGCGTGAAAAATCAGGGGAATCAGCCCCAGCATTTT
CDR3 protein: CASVKNQGNQPQHF

clone size: once
V gene: TRBV18
J gene: TRBJ2-7
D gene: TRBD2
CDR3 DNA: TGTGCCAGCTCACCACGACTAGCGGGGAGCACCTACGAGCAGTACTTC
CDR3 protein: CASSPRLAGSTYEQYF

clone size: .
V gene: TRBV6-1
J gene: TRBJ2-1
D gene: .
CDR3 DNA: TGTGCCAGCAGTGAGAACCAGGCGCAGGGCTACAATGAGCAGTTCTTC
CDR3 protein: CASSENQAQGYNEQFF

clone size: .
V gene: TRBV7-2
J gene: TRBJ1-2
D gene: .
CDR3 DNA: TGTGCCAGCAGCTTCGGGGGTGGCTACACCTTC
CDR3 protein: CASSFGGGYTF

clone size: .
V gene: TRBV4-1
J gene: TRBJ1-1
D gene: TRBD1
CDR3 DNA: TGCGCCAGCAGCCAAAAAGGATGGGACAGGGTGAACACTGAAGCTTTCTTT
CDR3 protein: CASSQKGWDRVNTEAFF

clone size: .
V gene: TRBV4-3
J gene: TRBJ2-1
D gene: .
CDR3 DNA: TGCGCCAGCAGCCAAGCTAAGCTATCCTACAATGAGCAGTTCTTC
CDR3 protein: CASSQAKLSYNEQFF